This TCR beta chain was sequenced for a study of cytotoxic CD8 clonotypes in ibrutinib-treated CLL (dated by TCRdb to the early 2020s). Regarding the study in general: In this cohort, approximately 15 patients were treatment-naive and approximately ten were relapsed/refractory, while some 17 had unmutated IGHV. Partial responses were observed in about 25 patients and complete responses in 2; after a median follow-up of 68 months, remission was maintained in roughly 15 patients and progression was observed in roughly twelve. Response samples were obtained after a median of around 11 months of treatment, with a range of roughly 6 to 40 months. Samples averaged roughly 260,000 productive templates and tens of thousands of productive rearrangements. Longitudinal samples were obtainable from about 30% of the roughly 90 participants in the trial. Cryopreserved peripheral blood mononuclear cells were obtained prior to treatment, at the time of response, and at either disease progression or sustained remission. Every sample from remission and from progressive disease was obtained while the patients were still on ibrutinib. Study-wide findings and limitations: Public clonotypes were rare and either shrank or stayed stable during treatment, and the rise in clonality at ibrutinib response reflected expansion of private clonotypes. At baseline, clonality was higher than in age-matched healthy donors and showed a strong correlation with circulating CD8+ T-cell counts. Sampling times were not matched between sustained-remission and progressing patients, and lymph node repertoires were not studied. Clonality increased at ibrutinib response, stayed stable in sustained remission, and fell back toward baseline at progression.

A distance of 10 bases separates the germline ends of V and J, which lose 4 bases and 2 bases respectively. Via the germline V gene, CDR1 is LGHNA and CDR2 YNFKEQ. Counted from cysteine to phenylalanine, this CDR3 has 14 amino acids. Just CDR3 DNA is preserved here, 42 bases in frame from base 1. The goal of deep resolution MiSeq sequencing was a depth between 1 in 1 million and 1 in 200,000 T cells, and coverage averaged 10x per clonotype. TCR beta libraries were generated with the immunoSEQ hsTCRB Kit. The authors' analysis ran thus. The data were analyzed with ImmunoSEQ Analyzer and ImmunoSEQ Data Assistant, and V, D and J gene assignments followed IMGT definitions. Clonality was computed as one minus normalized Shannon entropy of productive rearrangement frequencies, ranging from 0 to 1. Only overrepresented clonotypes making up at least 0.05% of each patient's repertoire were included in the public clonotype analysis. Thirteen age-matched healthy donor repertoires from immuneACCESS were used as controls for clonality. TCRdb stores this immuneACCESS table with in-frame sequences only. Part of the clones is absent; in the studies checked, under half of the shortfall reflects unresolved V genes, and no reason is known for the rest. The D gene and trimming were derived from the DNA, and the V and J assignments and clone size from that table. The sample includes around 250,000 clones, with roughly 74% observed a single time. The ten largest clones add up to 15% of the sample.

A few counts support this clone. Its binding antigen is unknown. Per-base quality was not reported, and no clone a single base away is much larger than it. Interpreted using the paper, the time point label stands for: roughly 2 years on ibrutinib. For TCR beta library preparation, roughly 2.2 micrograms of genomic DNA was extracted from cryopreserved PBMCs. High-throughput TCR beta sequencing was performed on longitudinal blood samples from CLL patients receiving ibrutinib monotherapy. Patients were enrolled in a phase 2 open-label single-center ibrutinib monotherapy trial. The V gene is TRBV4-2 and the J gene is TRBJ2-3; the D segment could be TRBD1, given 5 matching bases. The sample here was PBMCs, taken after 24 months of ibrutinib treatment. This TCR came from a human donor with chronic lymphocytic leukemia. The sequence in DNA is TGTGCCAGCAGCCTTTACAGGTCCACAGATACGCAGTATTTT. Translated, this is CASSLYRSTDTQYF.